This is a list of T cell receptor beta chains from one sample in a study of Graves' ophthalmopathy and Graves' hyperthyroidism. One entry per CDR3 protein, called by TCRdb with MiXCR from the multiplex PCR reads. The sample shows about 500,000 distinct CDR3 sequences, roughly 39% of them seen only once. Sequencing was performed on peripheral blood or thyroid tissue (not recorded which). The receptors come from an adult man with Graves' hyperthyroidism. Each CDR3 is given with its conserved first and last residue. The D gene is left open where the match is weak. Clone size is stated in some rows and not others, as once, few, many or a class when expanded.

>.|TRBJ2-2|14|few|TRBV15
CATSPHAGSGELFF
TGTGCCACCAGCCCCCATGCTGGGTCCGGGGAGCTGTTTTTT
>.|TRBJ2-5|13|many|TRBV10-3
CAIKGLAGETQYF
TGTGCCATCAAGGGTCTAGCAGGCGAGACCCAGTACTTC
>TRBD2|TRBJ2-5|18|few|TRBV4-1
CASSQDQLAGGEGETQYF
TGCGCCAGCAGCCAAGATCAACTAGCGGGAGGGGAGGGCGAGACCCAGTACTTC
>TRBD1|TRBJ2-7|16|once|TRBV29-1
CSVEDRTGAATYEQYF
TGCAGCGTTGAGGACCGGACAGGGGCCGCGACCTACGAGCAGTACTTC
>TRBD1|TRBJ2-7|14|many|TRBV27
CASSPTGVGYEQYF
TGTGCCAGCAGTCCAACAGGGGTGGGCTACGAGCAGTACTTC
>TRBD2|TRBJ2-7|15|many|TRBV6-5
CASRYSGRATYEQYF
TGTGCCAGCAGGTACAGCGGGAGGGCCACCTACGAGCAGTACTTC
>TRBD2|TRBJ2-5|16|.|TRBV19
CASSIDSSGGRKTQYF
TGTGCCAGTAGTATAGATTCTAGCGGGGGTCGGAAGACCCAGTACTTC
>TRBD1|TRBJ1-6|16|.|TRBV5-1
CASGLAGGTVSSPLHF
TGCGCCAGCGGCTTGGCCGGCGGGACAGTCAGTTCACCCCTCCACTTT
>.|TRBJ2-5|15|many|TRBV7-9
CASSPRDGVQETQYF
TGTGCCAGCAGCCCCCGGGACGGAGTCCAAGAGACCCAGTACTTC
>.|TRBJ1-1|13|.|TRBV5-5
CASSLIRGSEAFF
TGTGCCAGCAGCCTGATACGGGGATCTGAAGCTTTCTTT
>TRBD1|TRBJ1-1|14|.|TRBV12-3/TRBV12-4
CASSYAGGKAEAFF
TGTGCCAGCAGTTATGCAGGGGGCAAGGCTGAAGCTTTCTTT
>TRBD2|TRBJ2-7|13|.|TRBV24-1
CATSGAGGYEQYF
TGTGCCACCAGCGGAGCGGGGGGCTACGAGCAGTACTTC
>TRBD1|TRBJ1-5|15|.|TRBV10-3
CAMQTGLMINQPQHF
TGTGCCATGCAGACAGGGCTCATGATCAATCAGCCCCAGCATTTT
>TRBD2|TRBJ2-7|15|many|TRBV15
CATSRGTSAAYEQYF
TGTGCCACCAGCAGAGGGACTAGCGCGGCCTACGAGCAGTACTTC
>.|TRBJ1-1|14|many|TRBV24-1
CATSTGDMNTEAFF
TGTGCCACCAGTACAGGAGACATGAACACTGAAGCTTTCTTT
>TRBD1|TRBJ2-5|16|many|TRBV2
CASSEAQTGTGETQYF
TGTGCCAGCAGTGAAGCCCAGACAGGGACGGGGGAGACCCAGTACTTC
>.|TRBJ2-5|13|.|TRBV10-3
CAISYSAEGTQYF
TGTGCCATCAGTTACTCGGCCGAAGGGACCCAGTACTTC
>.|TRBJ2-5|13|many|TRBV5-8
CASRGRTPGAQYF
TGTGCCAGCAGGGGACGGACCCCCGGGGCCCAGTACTTC
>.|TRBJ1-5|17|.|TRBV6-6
CASSPTGNPHSNQPQHF
TGTGCCAGCAGTCCCACGGGAAACCCGCATAGCAATCAGCCCCAGCATTTT
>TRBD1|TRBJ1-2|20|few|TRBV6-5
CASSGSPAGTWTGDVSARTF
TGTGCCAGCAGTGGGTCCCCCGCAGGGACATGGACAGGTGATGTGTCCGCTCGCACCTTC
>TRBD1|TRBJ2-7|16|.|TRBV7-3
CASSRSGQGSSYEQYF
TGTGCCAGCAGCCGCAGCGGACAGGGGAGCTCCTACGAGCAGTACTTC
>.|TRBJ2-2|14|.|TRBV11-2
CASSLELRSEELFF
TGTGCCAGCAGCTTAGAACTGCGCTCCGAGGAGCTGTTTTTT
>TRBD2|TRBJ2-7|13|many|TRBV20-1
CSAERTSGYEQYF
TGCAGTGCCGAACGGACTAGCGGATACGAGCAGTACTTC
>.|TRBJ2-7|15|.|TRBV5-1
CASSLEVTATYEQYF
TGCGCCAGCAGCTTGGAGGTGACGGCTACCTACGAGCAGTACTTC
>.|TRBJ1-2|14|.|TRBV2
CASSASGGWDGYTF
TGTGCCAGCAGCGCTAGCGGAGGGTGGGATGGCTACACCTTC
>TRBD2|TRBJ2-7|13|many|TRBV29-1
CSVGLAGAYEQYF
TGCAGCGTCGGACTAGCGGGAGCCTACGAGCAGTACTTC
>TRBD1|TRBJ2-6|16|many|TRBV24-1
CATSDFDRAGANVLTF
TGTGCCACCAGTGATTTTGACAGGGCTGGGGCCAACGTCCTGACTTTC
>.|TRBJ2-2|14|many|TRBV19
CASSIGANTGELFF
TGTGCCAGTAGTATCGGGGCAAACACCGGGGAGCTGTTTTTT
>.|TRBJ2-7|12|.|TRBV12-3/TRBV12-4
CASRRGGDEQYF
TGTGCCAGCAGGCGAGGGGGGGATGAGCAGTACTTC
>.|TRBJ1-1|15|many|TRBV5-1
CASSPTNLVNTEAFF
TGCGCCAGCAGCCCGACGAACTTAGTGAACACTGAAGCTTTCTTT
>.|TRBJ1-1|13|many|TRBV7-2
CASSFYANTEAFF
TGTGCCAGCAGCTTTTACGCGAACACTGAAGCTTTCTTT
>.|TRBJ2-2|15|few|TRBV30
CAWSVPSTNTGELFF
TGTGCCTGGAGTGTACCCAGTACGAACACCGGGGAGCTGTTTTTT
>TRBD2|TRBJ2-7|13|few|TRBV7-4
CASSFEGGDEQYF
TGTGCCAGCAGCTTTGAGGGAGGGGACGAGCAGTACTTC
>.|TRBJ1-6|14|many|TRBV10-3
CAISEKGGWSPLHF
TGTGCCATCAGTGAGAAGGGGGGGTGGTCACCCCTCCACTTT
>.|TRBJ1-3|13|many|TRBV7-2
CASSLWPGNTIYF
TGTGCCAGCAGCTTATGGCCTGGAAACACCATATATTTT
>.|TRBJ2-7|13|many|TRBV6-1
CASMRASSYEQYF
TGTGCCAGCATGAGAGCGTCCTCCTACGAGCAGTACTTC